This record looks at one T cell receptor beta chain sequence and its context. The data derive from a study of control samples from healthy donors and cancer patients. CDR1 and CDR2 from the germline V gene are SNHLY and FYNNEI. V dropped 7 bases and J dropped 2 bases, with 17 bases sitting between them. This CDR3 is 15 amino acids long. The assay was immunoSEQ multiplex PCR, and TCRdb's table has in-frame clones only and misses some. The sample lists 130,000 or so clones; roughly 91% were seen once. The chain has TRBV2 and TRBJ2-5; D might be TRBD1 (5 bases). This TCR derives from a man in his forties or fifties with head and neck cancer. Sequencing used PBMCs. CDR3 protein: CASTVEAGWQETQYF. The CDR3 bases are TGTGCCAGCACCGTGGAAGCAGGGTGGCAAGAGACCCAGTACTTC.